The T cell receptor (beta chain) under discussion was sequenced for a study of shared clonotypes between healthy human individuals. Study observations and caveats: With few donors, the genetic and exposure-history diversity represented was limited. It was the non-shared clonotypes that had lower generation probabilities than clonotypes shared by all four donors.

Every donor, a Caucasian adult, lived in Nashville, Tennessee. Trimming shortened V by 7 bases and J by 1 base, and 10 bases separated the two germline ends. The CDR3 has 14 amino acids. The germline CDR1 and CDR2 sequences are SNHLY and FYNNEI. The table came from immunoSEQ multiplex PCR; TCRdb's copy has only in-frame clones and leaves some out. Counted here are about 110,000 clones, about 71% occurring once; the ten biggest clones make up almost 25%. Of note for this clone: Its antigen is undetermined.

The V call is TRBV2, the J call TRBJ2-2; tentatively, D is TRBD1 (6 bases). The source of this sequence is a woman aged 30 to 39 in good health. The specimen was memory CD8+ T cells sorted from blood. Regarding subset: CD45RO+ cells pooled with CCR7-negative TemRA cells. Here the CDR3 DNA reads TGTGCCAGCATTGGACAGCAGAACACCGGGGAGCTGTTTTTT. This sequence encodes CASIGQQNTGELFF.